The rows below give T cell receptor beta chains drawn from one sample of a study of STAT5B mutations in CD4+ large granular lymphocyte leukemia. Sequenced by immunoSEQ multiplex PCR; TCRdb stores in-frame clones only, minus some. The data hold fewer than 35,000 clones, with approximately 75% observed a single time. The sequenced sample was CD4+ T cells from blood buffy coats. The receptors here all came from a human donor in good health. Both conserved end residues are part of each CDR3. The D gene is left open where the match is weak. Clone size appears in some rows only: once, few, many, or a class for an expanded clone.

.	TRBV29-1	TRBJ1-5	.	CSVVIGQSDSNQPQHF	TGCAGCGTTGTAATCGGCCAATCTGATAGCAATCAGCCCCAGCATTTT
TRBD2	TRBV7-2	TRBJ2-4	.	CASSLRTSGLTRAKNIQYF	TGTGCCAGCAGCTTACGGACTAGCGGGCTCACCCGAGCCAAAAACATTCAGTACTTC
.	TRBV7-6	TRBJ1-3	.	CASSLDGFSGNTIYF	TGTGCCAGCAGCTTAGACGGGTTCTCTGGAAACACCATATATTTT
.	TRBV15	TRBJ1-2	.	CATSREFMGGRFNYGYTF	TGTGCCACCAGCAGAGAGTTCATGGGGGGTCGGTTCAACTATGGCTACACCTTC
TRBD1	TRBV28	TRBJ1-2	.	CASSPYRGRGYTF	TGTGCCAGCAGTCCCTACAGGGGAAGGGGCTACACCTTC
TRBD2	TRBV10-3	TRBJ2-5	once	CAIGAGVETQYF	TGTGCCATCGGTGCGGGAGTAGAGACCCAGTACTTC
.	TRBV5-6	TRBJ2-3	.	CASSFASLKITDTQYF	TGTGCCAGCAGCTTCGCTAGCCTTAAAATCACAGATACGCAGTATTTT
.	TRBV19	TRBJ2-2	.	CASSTQRVGNTGELFF	TGTGCCAGTAGTACCCAGCGAGTCGGGAACACCGGGGAGCTGTTTTTT
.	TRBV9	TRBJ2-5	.	CASSMTGTGQETQYF	TGTGCCAGCAGCATGACTGGGACTGGCCAAGAGACCCAGTACTTC
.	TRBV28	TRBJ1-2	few	CASSLTTRQAYGYTF	TGTGCCAGCAGTTTGACCACGAGACAGGCCTATGGCTACACCTTC
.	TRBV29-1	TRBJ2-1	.	CSVDAVHNEQFF	TGCAGCGTTGATGCGGTCCACAATGAGCAGTTCTTC
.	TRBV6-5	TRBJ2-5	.	CASSYSIYGKETQYF	TGTGCCAGCAGTTACTCGATATATGGAAAAGAGACCCAGTACTTC
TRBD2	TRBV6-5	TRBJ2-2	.	CASSVLAGAGELFF	TGTGCCAGCAGTGTACTAGCGGGGGCCGGGGAGCTGTTTTTT
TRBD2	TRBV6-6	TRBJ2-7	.	CASSRAGLRTYEQYF	TGTGCCAGCAGTCGGGCGGGACTACGGACCTACGAGCAGTACTTC
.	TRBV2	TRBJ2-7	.	CASRGLGYEQYF	TGTGCCAGCAGAGGGTTAGGTTACGAGCAGTACTTC
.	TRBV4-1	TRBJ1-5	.	CASSQDRQSSNQPQHF	TGCGCCAGCAGCCAAGATCGTCAAAGTAGCAATCAGCCCCAGCATTTT
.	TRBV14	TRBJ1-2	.	CASSPKAGSGYTF	TGTGCCAGCAGCCCAAAGGCAGGGAGCGGCTACACCTTC
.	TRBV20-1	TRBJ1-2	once	CSAPLGGGYTF	TGCAGTGCACCCTTAGGGGGTGGCTACACCTTC
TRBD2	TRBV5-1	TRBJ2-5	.	CASSAFTPGLGETQYF	TGCGCCAGCAGCGCGTTTACCCCGGGACTAGGAGAGACCCAGTACTTC
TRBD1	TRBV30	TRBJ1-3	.	CAWSGTGDGNTIYF	TGTGCCTGGAGTGGGACAGGGGATGGAAACACCATATATTTT
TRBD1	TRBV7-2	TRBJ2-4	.	CASSTAGTGVHLAKNIQYF	TGTGCCAGCAGCACGGCCGGGACAGGGGTCCATTTAGCCAAAAACATTCAGTACTTC
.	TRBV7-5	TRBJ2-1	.	CARSLTGYNEQFF	TGTGCCAGAAGCCTTACGGGGTACAATGAGCAGTTCTTC
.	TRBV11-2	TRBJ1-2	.	CASSLGNSNYGYTF	TGTGCCAGCAGCTTAGGAAACTCTAACTATGGCTACACCTTC
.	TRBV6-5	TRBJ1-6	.	CASSMDRDNSPLHF	TGTGCCAGCAGTATGGACAGAGATAATTCACCCCTCCACTTT
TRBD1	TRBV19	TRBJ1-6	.	CASSRSNGQGSYNSPLHF	TGTGCCAGTAGCCGATCCAACGGACAGGGCTCCTATAATTCACCCCTCCACTTT
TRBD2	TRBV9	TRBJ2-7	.	CASSVNSGSSYEQYF	TGTGCCAGCAGCGTAAATAGCGGGAGCTCCTACGAGCAGTACTTC
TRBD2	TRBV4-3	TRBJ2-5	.	CASSQVGGRGEETQYF	TGCGCCAGCAGCCAAGTGGGCGGGAGGGGCGAAGAGACCCAGTACTTC
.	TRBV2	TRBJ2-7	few	CASRVEGATYEQYF	TGTGCCAGCAGGGTGGAGGGGGCAACCTACGAGCAGTACTTC
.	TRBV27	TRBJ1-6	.	CASRLIPDSSSSSPLHF	TGTGCCAGCAGACTGATCCCGGACTCAAGCTCAAGCTCACCCCTCCACTTT
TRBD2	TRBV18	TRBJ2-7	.	CASSPTSGYEQYF	TGTGCCAGCTCACCAACTAGCGGTTACGAGCAGTACTTC
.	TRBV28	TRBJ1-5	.	CASSPLAQNQPQHF	TGTGCCAGCAGCCCCTTAGCCCAAAATCAGCCCCAGCATTTT
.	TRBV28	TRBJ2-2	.	CASSLDQGNTGELFF	TGTGCCAGCAGTTTAGACCAGGGTAACACCGGGGAGCTGTTTTTT
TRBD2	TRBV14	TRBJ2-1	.	CASSQEGSRLAGNNEQFF	TGTGCCAGCAGCCAAGAAGGTAGTAGACTAGCGGGAAACAATGAGCAGTTCTTC
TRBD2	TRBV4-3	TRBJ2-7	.	CASSQQVLGGYEQYF	TGCGCCAGCAGCCAACAGGTGCTGGGGGGGTACGAGCAGTACTTC
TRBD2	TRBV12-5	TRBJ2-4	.	CASGGGYPKNIQYF	TGTGCTAGTGGCGGGGGGTACCCCAAAAACATTCAGTACTTC
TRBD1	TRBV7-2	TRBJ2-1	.	CASSSGDRDEQFF	TGTGCCAGCAGCTCGGGGGACAGGGATGAGCAGTTCTTC
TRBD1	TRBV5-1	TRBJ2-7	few	CASSFASQGTYEQYF	TGCGCCAGCAGCTTCGCCTCACAGGGGACCTACGAGCAGTACTTC
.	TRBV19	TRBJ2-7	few	CASSGIAGPSPYEQYF	TGTGCCAGTAGTGGGATCGCGGGGCCATCACCCTACGAGCAGTACTTC
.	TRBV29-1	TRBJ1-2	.	CSVTEGASYGYTF	TGCAGCGTTACTGAAGGGGCGAGTTATGGCTACACCTTC
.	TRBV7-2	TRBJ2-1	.	CASSSQWEQGFYEQFF	TGTGCCAGCAGTTCCCAATGGGAACAGGGATTTTATGAGCAGTTCTTC
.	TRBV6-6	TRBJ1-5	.	CASSSRSSNQPQHF	TGTGCCAGCAGCTCTAGGAGTAGCAATCAGCCCCAGCATTTT
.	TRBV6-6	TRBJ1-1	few	CASSYGRDTEAFF	TGTGCCAGCAGTTACGGCAGGGATACTGAAGCTTTCTTT
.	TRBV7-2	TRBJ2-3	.	CASSPYPSGTDTQYF	TGTGCCAGCAGCCCATACCCCTCGGGCACAGATACGCAGTATTTT
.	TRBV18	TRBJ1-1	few	CASSPMNTEAFF	TGTGCCAGCTCACCTATGAACACTGAAGCTTTCTTT
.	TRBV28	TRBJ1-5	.	CASSLSRSNQPQHF	TGTGCCAGCAGTTTATCACGTAGCAATCAGCCCCAGCATTTT
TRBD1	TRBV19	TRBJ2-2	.	CASRPQGAAGELFF	TGTGCCAGTAGACCACAGGGGGCCGCCGGGGAGCTGTTTTTT
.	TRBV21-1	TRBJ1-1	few	CASSNGTGGEGTEAFF	TGTGCCAGCAGCAACGGGACAGGGGGCGAAGGCACTGAAGCTTTCTTT
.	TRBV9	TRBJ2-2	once	CASSVGTAPTGELFF	TGTGCCAGCAGCGTAGGGACAGCTCCCACCGGGGAGCTGTTTTTT